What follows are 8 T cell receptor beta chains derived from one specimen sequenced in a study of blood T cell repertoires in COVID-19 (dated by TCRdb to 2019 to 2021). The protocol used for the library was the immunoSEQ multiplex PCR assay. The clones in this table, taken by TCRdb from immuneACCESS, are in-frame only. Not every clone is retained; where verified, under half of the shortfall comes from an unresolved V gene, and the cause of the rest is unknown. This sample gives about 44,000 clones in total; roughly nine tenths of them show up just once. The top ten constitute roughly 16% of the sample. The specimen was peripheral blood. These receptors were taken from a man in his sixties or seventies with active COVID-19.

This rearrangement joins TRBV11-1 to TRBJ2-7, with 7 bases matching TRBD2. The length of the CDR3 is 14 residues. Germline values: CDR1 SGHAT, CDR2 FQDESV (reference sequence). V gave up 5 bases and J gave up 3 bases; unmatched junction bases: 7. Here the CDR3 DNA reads TGTGCCAGCAGCACCTATCGGGGGGACTACGAGCAGTACTTC. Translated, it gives CASSTYRGDYEQYF.

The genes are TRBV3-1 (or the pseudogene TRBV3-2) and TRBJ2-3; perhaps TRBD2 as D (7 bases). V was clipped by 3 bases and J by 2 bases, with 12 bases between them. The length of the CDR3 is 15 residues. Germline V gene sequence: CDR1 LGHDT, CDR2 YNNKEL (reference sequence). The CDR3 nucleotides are TGTGCCAGCAGCCACCTCGGGGGGCTCACAGATACGCAGTATTTT. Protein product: CASSHLGGLTDTQYF.

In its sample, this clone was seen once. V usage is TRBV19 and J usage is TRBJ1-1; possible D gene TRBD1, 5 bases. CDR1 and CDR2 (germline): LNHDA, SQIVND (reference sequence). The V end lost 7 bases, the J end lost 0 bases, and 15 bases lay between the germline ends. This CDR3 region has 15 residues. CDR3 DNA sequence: TGTGCCAGTAAGGGGATCGGGAGCGTGAACACTGAAGCTTTCTTT. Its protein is CASKGIGSVNTEAFF. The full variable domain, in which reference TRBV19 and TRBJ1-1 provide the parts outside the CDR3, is DGGITQSPKYLFRKEGQNVTLSCEQNLNHDAMYWYRQDPGQGLRLIYYSQIVNDFQKGDIAEGYSVSREKKESFPLTVTSAQKNPTAFYLCASKGIGSVNTEAFFGQGTRLTVV.

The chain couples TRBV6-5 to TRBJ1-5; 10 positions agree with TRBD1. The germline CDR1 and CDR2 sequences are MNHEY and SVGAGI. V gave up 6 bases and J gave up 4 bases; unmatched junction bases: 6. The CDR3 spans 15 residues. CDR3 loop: CASRGTGELNQPQHF. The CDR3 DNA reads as TGTGCCAGCAGAGGGACAGGGGAACTAAATCAGCCCCAGCATTTT.

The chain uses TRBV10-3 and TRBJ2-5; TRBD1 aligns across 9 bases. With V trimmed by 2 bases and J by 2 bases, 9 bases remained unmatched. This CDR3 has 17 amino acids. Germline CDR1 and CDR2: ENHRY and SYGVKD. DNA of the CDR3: TGTGCCATCAGTGAGAATGTGGGGGGACAGGGTCAAGAGACCCAGTACTTC. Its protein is CAISENVGGQGQETQYF.

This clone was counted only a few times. CDR3: CASSLTGYGNEQFF. For the CDR3, the DNA is TGCGCCAGCAGCTTAACAGGGTACGGCAATGAGCAGTTCTTC. This chain joins TRBV5-1 and TRBJ2-1; the D gene is possibly TRBD1 (6 bases). Trimming pared 2 bases from V and 6 bases from J, leaving 12 bases between. Germline-derived CDR1 and CDR2 are SGHRS and YFSETQ. This CDR3 has 14 residues.

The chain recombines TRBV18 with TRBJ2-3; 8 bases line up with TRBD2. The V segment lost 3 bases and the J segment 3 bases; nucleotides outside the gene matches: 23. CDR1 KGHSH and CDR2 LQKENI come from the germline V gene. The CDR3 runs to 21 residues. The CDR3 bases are TGTGCCAGCTCACCCCCCGGGACGCTCGTCTGGCGGGGGGCAGGAACAGATACGCAGTATTTT. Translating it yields CASSPPGTLVWRGAGTDTQYF.

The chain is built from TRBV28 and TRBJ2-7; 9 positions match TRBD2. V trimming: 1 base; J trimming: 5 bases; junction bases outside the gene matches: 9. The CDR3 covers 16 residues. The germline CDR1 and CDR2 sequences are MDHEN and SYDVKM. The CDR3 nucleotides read TGTGCCAGCAGTTTATTGGCGGGGGGGCGGTTGAACGAGCAGTACTTC. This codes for CASSLLAGGRLNEQYF. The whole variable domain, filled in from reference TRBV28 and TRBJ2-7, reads DVKVTQSSRYLVKRTGEKVFLECVQDMDHENMFWYRQDPGLGLRLIYFSYDVKMKEKGDIPEGYSVSREKKERFSLILESASTNQTSMYLCASSLLAGGRLNEQYFGPGTRLTVT.